This T cell receptor (beta chain) was observed in a study of radiation and T cells in renal cell carcinoma. Findings of the study overall: From baseline, blood top tumor clonotypes peaked at 2 weeks post-radiation.

The time point was: blood 4 weeks post-SBRT, at nephrectomy. Treatment in this sample: 15 Gy SBRT to primary tumor, nephrectomy 4 weeks later. Nephrectomy followed 15 Gy stereotactic body radiation by 4 weeks. The patient's renal cell carcinoma had clear cell pathology. Measured with immunoSEQ multiplex PCR; TCRdb has only the in-frame clones, and not every one. The sample includes approximately 31,000 clones, about 84% of them seen just once. CDR1 and CDR2 from the germline V gene are MNHNS and SASEGT. V dropped 6 bases and J dropped 8 bases, with 23 bases sitting between them. The length of the CDR3 is 16 residues. This clone is a singleton in its sample. Its antigen is not identified.

This TCR was sampled from a man in his 60s with renal cell carcinoma. The input for sequencing was blood, taken from a patient whose treatment included radiotherapy and nephrectomy. V and J are TRBV6-1 and TRBJ2-4; D may be TRBD1 or TRBD2 (5 bases each). As DNA, the CDR3 is TGTGCCAGCAGAGAACGAACCGGCCGGGACGGGGACATTCAGTACTTC. Translation gives CASRERTGRDGDIQYF.